This T cell receptor beta chain is drawn from a study of control samples from healthy donors and cancer patients. This table comes from immunoSEQ multiplex PCR, and its TCRdb copy is limited to in-frame clones, with some not included. The table has 150,000 to 200,000 clones, more than 90% seen once; the top ten hold about 2.1%. This clone showed up just once. The receptor was isolated from a middle-aged woman in good health. The sample was blood.

The CDR3 region is CASSRDSNEKLFF. DNA of the CDR3: TGTGCCAGCAGCAGGGACAGTAATGAAAAACTGTTTTTT. The rearrangement joins TRBV5-6 to TRBJ1-4, with 7 bases matching TRBD1. The CDR3 spans 13 residues. The germline V gene encodes CDR1 SGHDT and CDR2 YYEEEE. Trimming at V came to 4 bases and at J to 4 bases, leaving 1 base not matched to a gene.